This is a list of T cell receptor beta chains from one sample in a study of human T cells and chemical hapten exposure. Via MiXCR, TCRdb re-called the RACE reads, giving one row per CDR3 protein. The sample holds fewer than 400,000 distinct CDR3 sequences, about 7% seen once. The sample consisted of whole blood, taken in connection with sensitization to the hapten diphenylcyclopropenone (DPC). All receptors derive from a woman between 18 and 29 years old with alopecia areata. Some clones in this sample may be carry-over from other donors' samples. Each CDR3 is given with its conserved first and last residue. A D gene is named only where the DNA matches it firmly. Size is omitted from some rows. Given values are once, few, many or a class for expanded clones.

j_call v_call d_call clone_size cdr3_nt cdr3_aa
TRBJ2-1 TRBV6-2/TRBV6-3 TRBD2 many TGTGCCAGCAGTATTGCCAACCGGCGGGGGGGCTACAATGAGCAGTTCTTC CASSIANRRGGYNEQFF
TRBJ2-6 TRBV7-2 . . TGTGCCAGCAGCTTAAAAACCGGCTCTGGGGCCAACGTCCTGACTTTC CASSLKTGSGANVLTF
TRBJ1-2 TRBV6-1 TRBD1 . TGTGCCAGCAGTCCCTATAGCTGGGAAGGGGGCGCCTCTTTCTATGGCTACACCTTC CASSPYSWEGGASFYGYTF
TRBJ2-1 TRBV7-2 . . TGTGCCAGCAGCTTAGCGCACTCAGGGTACAATGAGCAGTTCTTC CASSLAHSGYNEQFF
TRBJ1-2 TRBV11-2 . few TGTGCCAGCAGCTTAGTTGGCAGGGAAGCCTACACCTTC CASSLVGREAYTF
TRBJ2-3 TRBV7-9 TRBD2 . TGTGCCAGCAGCACCAGCGGGGGGGCCGATATCCATACGCAGTATTTT CASSTSGGADIHTQYF
TRBJ1-6 TRBV6-5 . . TGTGCCAGCACCAACGGGAGGTCCTATAATTCACCCCTCCACTTT CASTNGRSYNSPLHF
TRBJ2-5 TRBV18 . . TGTGCCAGCTCACCCAGCGCTGTTCGGGAGACCCAGTACTTC CASSPSAVRETQYF
TRBJ1-6 TRBV4-2 TRBD1 . TGTGCCAGCAGCCAGGAGGGACAGGCAAATTCACCCCTCCACTTT CASSQEGQANSPLHF
TRBJ1-6 TRBV6-1 TRBD1 once TGTGCCAGCAGCCCCAAGGGACAGGGGAAGGGAGCCCTCCACTTT CASSPKGQGKGALHF
TRBJ2-2 TRBV2 TRBD1 many TGTGCCAGCAGTGAGTGGACAGGGGCGGTGTTTTTT CASSEWTGAVFF
TRBJ1-5 TRBV2 . many TGTGCCAGCAGTGACTGGCCAGGATTGGGGCCCCAGCATTTT CASSDWPGLGPQHF
TRBJ1-2 TRBV9 TRBD1 few TGTGCCAGCAACACAGGGGGCATAGATGGCTACACCTTC CASNTGGIDGYTF
TRBJ2-1 TRBV7-9 . many TGTGCCATGGGGGTAGATGAGCAGTTCTTC CAMGVDEQFF
TRBJ1-1 TRBV12-3/TRBV12-4 . . TGTGCCAGCAGTCCCTTGACCCTGGATGAAGCTTTCTTT CASSPLTLDEAFF
TRBJ2-2 TRBV4-1 . . TGCGCCAGCAGCCAAGGGGCCGGGTATCCCGGGGAGCTGTTTTTT CASSQGAGYPGELFF
TRBJ1-2 TRBV19 . few TGTGCCAGTAGTATAGCCCCGGTAGGAACCTATGGCTACACCTTC CASSIAPVGTYGYTF
TRBJ1-4 TRBV18 . few TGTGCCAGCTCGGGGGCCGCAACTAATGAAAAACTGTTTTTT CASSGAATNEKLFF
TRBJ2-3 TRBV29-1 . few TGCAGCGTTGCGAGGGGTTTGTCAGATACGCAGTATTTT CSVARGLSDTQYF
TRBJ2-2 TRBV2 . few TGTGCCAGCAGTGAGGAATCGGGGGCGTTTATCACCGGGGAGCTGTTTTTT CASSEESGAFITGELFF
TRBJ2-7 TRBV5-1 TRBD2 many TGCGCCAGCAGCCGGGGAGGGTTTTCCTACGAGCAGTACTTC CASSRGGFSYEQYF
TRBJ2-5 TRBV3-1 . once TGTGCCAGCAGCCACAACACCATGAAGCAAGAGACCCAGTACTTC CASSHNTMKQETQYF
TRBJ2-3 TRBV6-2/TRBV6-3 . many TGTGCCAGCAGCCGCAGGCGGGGCACAGATACGCAGTATTTT CASSRRRGTDTQYF
TRBJ1-5 TRBV27 . . TGTGCCAGCACTCCTGGAGGCTGGGGTCAGCCCCAGCATTTT CASTPGGWGQPQHF
TRBJ1-6 TRBV20-1 TRBD1 . TGCAGTGCTCTCGCGGACAGGAATTCACCCCTCCACTTT CSALADRNSPLHF